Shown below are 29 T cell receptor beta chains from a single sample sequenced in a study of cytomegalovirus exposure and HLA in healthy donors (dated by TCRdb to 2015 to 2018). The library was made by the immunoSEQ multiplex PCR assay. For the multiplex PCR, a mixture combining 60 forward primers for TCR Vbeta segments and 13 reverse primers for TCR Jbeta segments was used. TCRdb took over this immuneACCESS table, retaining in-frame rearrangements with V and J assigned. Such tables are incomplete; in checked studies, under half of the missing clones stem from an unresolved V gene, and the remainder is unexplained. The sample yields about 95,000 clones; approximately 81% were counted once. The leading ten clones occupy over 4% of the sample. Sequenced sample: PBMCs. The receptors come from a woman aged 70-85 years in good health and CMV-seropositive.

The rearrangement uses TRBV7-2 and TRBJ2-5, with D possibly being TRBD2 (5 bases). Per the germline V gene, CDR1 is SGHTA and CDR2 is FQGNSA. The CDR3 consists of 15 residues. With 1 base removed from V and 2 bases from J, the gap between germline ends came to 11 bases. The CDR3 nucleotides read TGTGCCAGCAGCTTAGGTCTGGGCGGGCAAGAGACCCAGTACTTC. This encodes CASSLGLGGQETQYF. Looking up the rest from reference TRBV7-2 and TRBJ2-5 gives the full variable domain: GAGVSQSPSNKVTEKGKDVELRCDPISGHTALYWYRQSLGQGLEFLIYFQGNSAPDKSGLPSDRFSAERTGGSVSTLTIQRTQQEDSAVYLCASSLGLGGQETQYFGPGTRLLVL.

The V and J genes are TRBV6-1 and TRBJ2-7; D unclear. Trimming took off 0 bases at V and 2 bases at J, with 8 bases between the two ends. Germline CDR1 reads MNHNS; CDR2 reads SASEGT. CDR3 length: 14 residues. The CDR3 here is CASSEAGYAYEQYF. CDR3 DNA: TGTGCCAGCAGTGAAGCGGGCTATGCCTACGAGCAGTACTTC.

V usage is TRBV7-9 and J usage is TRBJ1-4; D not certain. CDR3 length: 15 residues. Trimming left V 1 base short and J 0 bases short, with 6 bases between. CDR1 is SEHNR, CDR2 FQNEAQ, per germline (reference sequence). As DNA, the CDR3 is TGTGCCAGCAGCTTAGGAGATGCAACTAATGAAAAACTGTTTTTT. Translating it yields CASSLGDATNEKLFF. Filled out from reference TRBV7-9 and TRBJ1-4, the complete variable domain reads DTGVSQNPRHKITKRGQNVTFRCDPISEHNRLYWYRQTLGQGPEFLTYFQNEAQLEKSRLLSDRFSAERPKGSFSTLEIQRTEQGDSAMYLCASSLGDATNEKLFFGSGTQLSVL.

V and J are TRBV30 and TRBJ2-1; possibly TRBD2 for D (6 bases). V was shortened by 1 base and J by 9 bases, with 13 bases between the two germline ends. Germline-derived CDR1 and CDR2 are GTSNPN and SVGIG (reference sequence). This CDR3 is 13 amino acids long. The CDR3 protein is CAWSAGLLSEQFF. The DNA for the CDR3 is TGTGCCTGGAGTGCGGGACTGCTATCTGAGCAGTTCTTC.

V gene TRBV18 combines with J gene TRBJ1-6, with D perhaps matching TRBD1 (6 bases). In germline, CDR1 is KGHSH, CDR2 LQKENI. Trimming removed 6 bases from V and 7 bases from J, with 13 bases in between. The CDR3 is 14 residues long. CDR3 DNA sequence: TGTGCCAGCTCCCTATCCGACAGGAATTCACCCCTCCACTTT. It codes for CASSLSDRNSPLHF.

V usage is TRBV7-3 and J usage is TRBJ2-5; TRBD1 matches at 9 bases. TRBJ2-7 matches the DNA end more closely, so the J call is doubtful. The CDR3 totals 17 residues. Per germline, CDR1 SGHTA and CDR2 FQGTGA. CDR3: CASSLQPTGQGPYEQYF. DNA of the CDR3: TGTGCCAGCAGCTTACAGCCGACGGGACAGGGACCCTACGAGCAGTACTTC.

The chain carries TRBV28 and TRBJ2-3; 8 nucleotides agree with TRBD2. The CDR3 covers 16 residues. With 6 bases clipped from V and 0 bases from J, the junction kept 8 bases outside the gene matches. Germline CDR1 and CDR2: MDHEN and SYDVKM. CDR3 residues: CASSPLSGTSTDTQYF. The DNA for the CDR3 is TGTGCCAGCAGCCCCCTTAGCGGGACTAGCACAGATACGCAGTATTTT.

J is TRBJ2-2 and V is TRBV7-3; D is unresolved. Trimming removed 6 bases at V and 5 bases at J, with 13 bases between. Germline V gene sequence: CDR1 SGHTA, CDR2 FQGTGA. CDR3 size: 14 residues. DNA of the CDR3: TGTGCCAGCAGACGAGACTCTGCAACCGGGGAGCTGTTTTTT. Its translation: CASRRDSATGELFF.

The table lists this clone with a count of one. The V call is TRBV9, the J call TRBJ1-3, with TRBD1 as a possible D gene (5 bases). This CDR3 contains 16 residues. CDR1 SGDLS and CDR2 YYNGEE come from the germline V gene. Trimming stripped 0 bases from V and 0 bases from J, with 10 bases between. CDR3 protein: CASSVEATASGNTIYF. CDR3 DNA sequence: TGTGCCAGCAGCGTAGAGGCGACAGCCTCTGGAAACACCATATATTTT.

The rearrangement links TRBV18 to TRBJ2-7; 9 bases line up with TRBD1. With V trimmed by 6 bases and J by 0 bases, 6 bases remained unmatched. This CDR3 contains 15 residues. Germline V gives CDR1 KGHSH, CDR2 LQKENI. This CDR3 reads CASSPRDRASYEQYF. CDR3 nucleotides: TGTGCCAGCTCTCCCCGGGACAGGGCCTCCTACGAGCAGTACTTC.

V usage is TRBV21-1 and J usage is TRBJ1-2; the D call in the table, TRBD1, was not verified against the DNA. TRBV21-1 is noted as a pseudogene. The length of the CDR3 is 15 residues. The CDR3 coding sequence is TGTGCCAGCAGCAAAGCTCGGGACAGGGACTATGGCTACACCTTC. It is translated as CASSKARDRDYGYTF.

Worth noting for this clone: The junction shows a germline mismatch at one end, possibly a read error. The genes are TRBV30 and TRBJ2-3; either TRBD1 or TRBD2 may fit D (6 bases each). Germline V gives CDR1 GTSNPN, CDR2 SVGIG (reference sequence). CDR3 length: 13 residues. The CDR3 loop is CAGRWDTTDTQYF. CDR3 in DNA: TGTGCCGGGAGGTGGGACACCACAGATACGCAGTATTTT.

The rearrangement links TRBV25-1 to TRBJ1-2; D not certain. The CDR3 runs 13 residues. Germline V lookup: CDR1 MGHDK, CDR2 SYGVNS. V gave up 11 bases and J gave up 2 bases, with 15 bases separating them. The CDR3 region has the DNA TGTGCCTCCTCACTCGGAGGGAACTATGGCTACACCTTC. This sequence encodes CASSLGGNYGYTF.

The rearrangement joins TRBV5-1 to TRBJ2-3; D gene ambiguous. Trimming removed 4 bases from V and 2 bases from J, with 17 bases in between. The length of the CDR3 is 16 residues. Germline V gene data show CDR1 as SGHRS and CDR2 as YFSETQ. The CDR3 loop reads CASSSPENPPTDTQYF. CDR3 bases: TGCGCCAGCAGCAGCCCCGAAAACCCTCCCACAGATACGCAGTATTTT.

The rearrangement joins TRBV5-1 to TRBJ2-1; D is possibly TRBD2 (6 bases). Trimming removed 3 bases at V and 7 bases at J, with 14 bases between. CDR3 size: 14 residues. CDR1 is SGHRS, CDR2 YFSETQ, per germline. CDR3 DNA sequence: TGCGCCAGCAGCTCGGCCGGAGGGGAGAATGAGCAGTTCTTC. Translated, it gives CASSSAGGENEQFF.

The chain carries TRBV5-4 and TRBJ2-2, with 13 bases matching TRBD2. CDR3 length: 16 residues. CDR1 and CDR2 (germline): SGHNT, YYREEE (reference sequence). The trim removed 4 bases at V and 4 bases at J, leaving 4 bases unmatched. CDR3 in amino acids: CASSVLAGGGTGELFF. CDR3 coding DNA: TGTGCCAGCAGCGTACTAGCGGGAGGGGGCACCGGGGAGCTGTTTTTT.

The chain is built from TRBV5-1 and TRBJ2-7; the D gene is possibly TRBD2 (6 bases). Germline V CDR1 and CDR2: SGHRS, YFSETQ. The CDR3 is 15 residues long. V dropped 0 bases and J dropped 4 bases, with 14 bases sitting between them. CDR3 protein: CASSLVPGSGYEQYF. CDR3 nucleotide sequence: TGCGCCAGCAGCTTGGTACCGGGGAGCGGGTACGAGCAGTACTTC. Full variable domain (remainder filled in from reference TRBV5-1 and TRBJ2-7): KAGVTQTPRYLIKTRGQQVTLSCSPISGHRSVSWYQQTPGQGLQFLFEYFSETQRNKGNFPGRFSGRQFSNSRSEMNVSTLELGDSALYLCASSLVPGSGYEQYFGPGTRLTVT.

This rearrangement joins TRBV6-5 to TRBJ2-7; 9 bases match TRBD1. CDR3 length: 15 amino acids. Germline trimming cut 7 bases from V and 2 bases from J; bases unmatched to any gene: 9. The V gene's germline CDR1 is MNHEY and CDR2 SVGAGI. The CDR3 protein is CASNIPGQGTYEQYF. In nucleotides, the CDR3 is TGTGCCAGCAATATCCCGGGACAGGGCACCTACGAGCAGTACTTC.

The CDR3 protein is CASSPPGEETQYF. CDR3 in DNA: TGTGCCAGCTCACCACCAGGGGAAGAGACCCAGTACTTC. This sequence joins TRBV18 and TRBJ2-5; a weak D match, TRBD1 (5 bases). V was trimmed by 0 bases and J by 3 bases, leaving 5 bases between them. CDR3 length: 13 residues. Germline lookup yields CDR1 KGHSH and CDR2 LQKENI.

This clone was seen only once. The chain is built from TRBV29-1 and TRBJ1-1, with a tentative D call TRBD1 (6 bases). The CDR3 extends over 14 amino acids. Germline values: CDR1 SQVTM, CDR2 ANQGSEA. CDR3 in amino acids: CGGGQPAMNTEAFF. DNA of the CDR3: TGCGGGGGGGGGCAGCCCGCGATGAACACTGAAGCTTTCTTT.

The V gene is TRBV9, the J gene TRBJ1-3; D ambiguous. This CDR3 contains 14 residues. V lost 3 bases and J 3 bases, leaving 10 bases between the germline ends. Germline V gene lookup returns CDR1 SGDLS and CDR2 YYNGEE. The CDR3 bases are TGTGCCAGCAGCGCCGGGATTTATGGAAACACCATATATTTT. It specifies CASSAGIYGNTIYF.

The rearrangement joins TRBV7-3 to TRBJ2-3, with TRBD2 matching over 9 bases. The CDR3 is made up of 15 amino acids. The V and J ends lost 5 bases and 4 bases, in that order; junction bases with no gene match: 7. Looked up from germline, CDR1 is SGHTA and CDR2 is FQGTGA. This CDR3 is CASSRSGSGADTQYF. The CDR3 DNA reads TGTGCCAGCAGCCGTAGCGGGAGTGGGGCAGATACGCAGTATTTT.

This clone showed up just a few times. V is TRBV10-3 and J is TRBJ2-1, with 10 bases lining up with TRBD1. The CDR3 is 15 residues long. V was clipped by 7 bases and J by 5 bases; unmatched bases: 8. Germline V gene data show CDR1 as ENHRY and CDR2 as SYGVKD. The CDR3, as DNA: TGTGCCATCAACCCCGGGACAGGGGAAAACAATGAGCAGTTCTTC. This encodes CAINPGTGENNEQFF.

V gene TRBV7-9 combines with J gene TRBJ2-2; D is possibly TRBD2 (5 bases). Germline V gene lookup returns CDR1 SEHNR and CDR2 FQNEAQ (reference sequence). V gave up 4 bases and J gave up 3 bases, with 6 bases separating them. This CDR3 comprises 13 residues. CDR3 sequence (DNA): TGTGCCAGCAGCTGGGGAGACACCGGGGAGCTGTTTTTT. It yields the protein CASSWGDTGELFF.

CDR3 amino acids: CASRLGGRGFQETQYF. In DNA, the CDR3 is TGTGCCAGCAGGCTAGGAGGCAGGGGGTTCCAAGAGACCCAGTACTTC. V usage is TRBV7-2 and J usage is TRBJ2-5; 7 bases match TRBD1. V shed 6 bases and J 1 base; nucleotides not matched to a gene: 11. CDR3 length: 16 amino acids. Germline CDR1 SGHTA, CDR2 FQGNSA.

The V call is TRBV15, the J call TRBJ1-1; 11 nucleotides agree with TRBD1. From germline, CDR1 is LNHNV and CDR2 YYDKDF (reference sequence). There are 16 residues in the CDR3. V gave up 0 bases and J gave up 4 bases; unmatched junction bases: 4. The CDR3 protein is CATSRDRTGGGTEAFF. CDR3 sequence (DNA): TGTGCCACCAGCAGAGATCGGACAGGGGGCGGCACTGAAGCTTTCTTT.

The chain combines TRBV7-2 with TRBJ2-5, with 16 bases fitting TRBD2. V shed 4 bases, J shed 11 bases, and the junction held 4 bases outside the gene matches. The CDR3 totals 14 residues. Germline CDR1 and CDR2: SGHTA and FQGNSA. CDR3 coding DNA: TGTGCCAGCAGCTGGGGACTAGCGGGAGGGGAGCAGTACTTC. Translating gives CASSWGLAGGEQYF.

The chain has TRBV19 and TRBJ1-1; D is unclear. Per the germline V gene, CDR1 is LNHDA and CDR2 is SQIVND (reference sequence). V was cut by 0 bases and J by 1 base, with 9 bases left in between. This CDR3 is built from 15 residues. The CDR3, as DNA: TGTGCCAGTAGTATAGACGAGGGAGGGAACACTGAAGCTTTCTTT. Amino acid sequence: CASSIDEGGNTEAFF.

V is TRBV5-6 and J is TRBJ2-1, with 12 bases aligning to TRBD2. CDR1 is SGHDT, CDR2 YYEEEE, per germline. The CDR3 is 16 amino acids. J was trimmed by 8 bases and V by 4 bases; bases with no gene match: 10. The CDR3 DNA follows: TGTGCCAGCAGCCGGGGAGGACTAGCGGGATCTCATGAGCAGTTCTTC. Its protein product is CASSRGGLAGSHEQFF.